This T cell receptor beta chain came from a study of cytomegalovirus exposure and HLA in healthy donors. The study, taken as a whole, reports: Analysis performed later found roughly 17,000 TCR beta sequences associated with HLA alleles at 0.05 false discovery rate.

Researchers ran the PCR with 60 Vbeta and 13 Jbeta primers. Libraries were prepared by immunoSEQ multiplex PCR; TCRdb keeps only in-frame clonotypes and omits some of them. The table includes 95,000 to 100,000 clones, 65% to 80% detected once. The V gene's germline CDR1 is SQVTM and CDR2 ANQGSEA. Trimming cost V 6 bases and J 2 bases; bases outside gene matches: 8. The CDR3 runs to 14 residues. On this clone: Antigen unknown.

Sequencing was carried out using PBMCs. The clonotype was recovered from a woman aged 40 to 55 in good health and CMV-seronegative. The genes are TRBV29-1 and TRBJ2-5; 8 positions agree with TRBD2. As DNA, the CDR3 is TGCAGCGTCGACGGGGGGGGCTATCAAGAGACCCAGTACTTC. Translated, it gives CSVDGGGYQETQYF. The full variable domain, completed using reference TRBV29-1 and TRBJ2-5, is SAVISQKPSRDICQRGTSLTIQCQVDSQVTMMFWYRQQPGQSLTLIATANQGSEATYESGFVIDKFPISRPNLTFSTLTVSNMSPEDSSIYLCSVDGGGYQETQYFGPGTRLLVL.